One and the same sample provided the 28 T cell receptor beta chains below, sequenced in a study of T cells in localized non-small cell lung cancer. The data were produced by immunoSEQ multiplex PCR, yet TCRdb's version contains in-frame clones alone and is incomplete. This repertoire shows tens of thousands of clones, around 90% found once; its top ten account for less than 25%. Sequencing used peripheral blood, obtained before any cancer treatment. All receptors derive from a woman aged 35-75 years with stage I squamous cell lung carcinoma.

CDR3 nucleotides: TGTGCCAGCCAAACCGGGACTATCTACGATGAGCAGTACTTC. This codes for CASQTGTIYDEQYF. This rearrangement joins TRBV6-1 to TRBJ2-7; 7 nucleotides match TRBD2. The CDR3 runs to 14 residues. Germline V CDR1 and CDR2: MNHNS, SASEGT. J gave up 7 bases and V 8 bases, and 14 bases lay outside the gene matches.

CDR3 in amino acids: CASSLGGWSVYEQYF. The DNA for the CDR3 is TGCGCCAGCAGCTTGGGTGGATGGAGCGTCTACGAGCAGTACTTC. The V call is TRBV5-1, the J call TRBJ2-7; D not resolved. V was shortened by 0 bases and J by 3 bases, with 13 bases between the two germline ends. This CDR3 spans 15 amino acids. CDR1 is SGHRS, CDR2 YFSETQ, per germline.

This clone was recorded once. The chain links TRBV2 to TRBJ2-1; no clear D. Germline CDR1 SNHLY, CDR2 FYNNEI. V lost 10 bases to trimming and J lost 4 bases, with 8 bases between them. The CDR3 has 11 amino acids. The CDR3 DNA sequence: TGTGCCACGGCCGAATACAATGAGCAGTTCTTC. It translates to CATAEYNEQFF.

The rearrangement links TRBV9 to TRBJ1-2; D may be TRBD1 (5 bases). The V end was cut by 0 bases, the J end by 4 bases, with 13 bases between. Germline V gene lookup returns CDR1 SGDLS and CDR2 YYNGEE. The CDR3 spans 15 residues. CDR3 sequence (DNA): TGTGCCAGCAGCGTAGGGGCAGGGCCTATCTATGGCTACACCTTC. Encoded protein: CASSVGAGPIYGYTF.

This sequence joins TRBV11-1 and TRBJ1-1; no clear D. With 0 bases removed from V and 4 bases from J, the gap between germline ends came to 12 bases. Germline CDR1 SGHAT, CDR2 FQDESV (reference sequence). The CDR3 runs 15 residues. The chain's CDR3 is CASSLASGSGTEAFF. For the CDR3, the DNA is TGTGCCAGCAGCTTAGCCTCGGGGTCGGGCACTGAAGCTTTCTTT.

The rearrangement uses TRBV10-1 and TRBJ1-1; D gene ambiguous. The CDR3 has 12 residues. The germline gives CDR1 WNHNN, CDR2 SYGVQD (reference sequence). The V end was cut by 8 bases, the J end by 11 bases, with 18 bases between. The CDR3 nucleotides are TGCGCCAGCTCCTCAGGAGGCCGTCGGGCTTTCTTT. Residues: CASSSGGRRAFF.

V usage is TRBV18 and J usage is TRBJ2-5; D is ambiguous. The CDR3 length is 14 residues. Germline V gene lookup returns CDR1 KGHSH and CDR2 LQKENI. V lost 0 bases and J lost 5, with 10 bases in between. Here the CDR3 DNA reads TGTGCCAGCTCACCACCTGCACAGTTGGAGACCCAGTACTTC. Its translation: CASSPPAQLETQYF.

The chain combines TRBV28 with TRBJ1-1; D remains unclear. The CDR3 consists of 12 residues. Germline V gives CDR1 MDHEN, CDR2 SYDVKM. Trimming pared 3 bases from V and 3 bases from J, leaving 5 bases between. The CDR3 DNA reads as TGTGCCAGCAGTTTTGGGGACACTGAAGCTTTCTTT. It translates to CASSFGDTEAFF.

The rearrangement uses TRBV29-1 and TRBJ2-3; unclear D gene. The CDR3 has 14 residues. V lost 4 bases, J lost 0 bases, and 11 bases lay in between. The germline CDR1 and CDR2 sequences are SQVTM and ANQGSEA. CDR3 loop: CSVVGGFSTDTQYF. DNA of the CDR3: TGCAGCGTTGTGGGCGGTTTTAGCACAGATACGCAGTATTTT.

DNA for the CDR3: TGTGCCAGCAGCGTCAGGCTCAGAGAGGACACAGATACGCAGTATTTT. Translation gives CASSVRLREDTDTQYF. The chain joins TRBV9 to TRBJ2-3; D remains unclear. V was clipped by 2 bases and J by 2 bases, with 15 bases between them. There are 16 residues in the CDR3. Germline CDR1 is SGDLS and CDR2 is YYNGEE.

The genes are TRBV18 and TRBJ2-5, with 8 bases fitting TRBD2. The V and J ends lost 3 bases and 4 bases, in that order; junction bases with no gene match: 13. Germline V gene lookup returns CDR1 KGHSH and CDR2 LQKENI. This CDR3 spans 17 amino acids. The CDR3 spells CASSPLRGGLSGETQYF. Written as DNA, the CDR3 is TGTGCCAGCTCACCCCTCCGGGGGGGCCTTTCGGGAGAGACCCAGTACTTC.

The chain links TRBV5-1 to TRBJ1-3; D uncertain. Trimming removed 3 bases from V and 0 bases from J, with 4 bases in between. The CDR3 is 13 amino acids. Germline V gives CDR1 SGHRS, CDR2 YFSETQ. The CDR3 sequence: CASSSSSGNTIYF. The CDR3 nucleotides read TGCGCCAGCAGCTCCAGCTCTGGAAACACCATATATTTT. Full variable domain (rest looked up from reference TRBV5-1 and TRBJ1-3): KAGVTQTPRYLIKTRGQQVTLSCSPISGHRSVSWYQQTPGQGLQFLFEYFSETQRNKGNFPGRFSGRQFSNSRSEMNVSTLELGDSALYLCASSSSSGNTIYFGEGSWLTVV.

The genes are TRBV7-3 and TRBJ2-3; D uncertain. V lost 3 bases and J 4 bases, leaving 8 bases between the germline ends. Germline V lookup: CDR1 SGHTA, CDR2 FQGTGA. The CDR3 length is 13 residues. CDR3 residues: CASSLTGPDTQYF. CDR3 DNA sequence: TGTGCCAGCAGCTTGACCGGTCCAGATACGCAGTATTTT. The complete variable domain, with remaining parts taken from reference TRBV7-3 and TRBJ2-3, reads GAGVSQTPSNKVTEKGKYVELRCDPISGHTALYWYRQSLGQGPEFLIYFQGTGAADDSGLPNDRFFAVRPEGSVSTLKIQRTERGDSAVYLCASSLTGPDTQYFGPGTRLTVL.

The J gene is TRBJ2-5, the V gene TRBV30; possibly TRBD2 for D (6 bases). V was cut by 5 bases and J by 2 bases, with 9 bases left in between. Germline assignment: CDR1 GTSNPN and CDR2 SVGIG (reference sequence). This CDR3 region has 12 residues. CDR3 loop: CAWRLAQETQYF. CDR3 coding DNA: TGTGCCTGGCGGCTAGCGCAAGAGACCCAGTACTTC. Looking up the rest from reference TRBV30 and TRBJ2-5 gives the full variable domain: SQTIHQWPATLVQPVGSPLSLECTVEGTSNPNLYWYRQAAGRGLQLLFYSVGIGQISSEVPQNLSASRPQDRQFILSSKKLLLSDSGFYLCAWRLAQETQYFGPGTRLLVL.

This sequence joins TRBV18 and TRBJ1-1; D is unresolved. Deletions cut 2 bases from V and 11 bases from J, with 9 bases between. Germline-derived CDR1 and CDR2 are KGHSH and LQKENI. CDR3 length equals 11 residues. CDR3 residues: CASSPTEVAFF. Written as DNA, the CDR3 is TGTGCCAGCTCACCAACGGAGGTTGCTTTCTTT. The whole variable domain, filled in from reference TRBV18 and TRBJ1-1, reads NAGVMQNPRHLVRRRGQEARLRCSPMKGHSHVYWYRQLPEEGLKFMVYLQKENIIDESGMPKERFSAEFPKEGPSILRIQQVVRGDSAAYFCASSPTEVAFFGQGTRLTVV.

The rearrangement joins TRBV13 to TRBJ1-6; the match to TRBD1 covers 9 bases. Germline trimming cut 5 bases from V and 7 bases from J; bases unmatched to any gene: 6. Germline CDR1 PRHDT, CDR2 FYEKMQ (reference sequence). The CDR3 length is 15 residues. The CDR3 coding sequence is TGTGCCAGCAGCGGGAGCGGGACAGGGAATTCACCCCTCCACTTT. This translates into CASSGSGTGNSPLHF.

The genes are TRBV27 and TRBJ1-1; D is unresolved. The CDR3 has 13 residues. Germline V gene data show CDR1 as MNHEY and CDR2 as SMNVEV (reference sequence). Deletions cut 0 bases from V and 7 bases from J, with 9 bases between. The CDR3 region is CASSLSATLEAFF. In DNA form, the CDR3 reads TGTGCCAGCAGTTTATCGGCGACACTTGAAGCTTTCTTT.

The chain carries TRBV5-1 and TRBJ2-7; the match to TRBD1 covers 7 bases. The CDR3 totals 15 residues. Germline CDR1 and CDR2: SGHRS and YFSETQ. With 3 bases clipped from V and 2 bases from J, the junction kept 8 bases outside the gene matches. The CDR3, as DNA: TGCGCCAGCAGCTCGACAGGGCTCTTCACCTACGAGCAGTACTTC. Protein sequence: CASSSTGLFTYEQYF.

V usage is TRBV19 and J usage is TRBJ1-2, with unresolved D. V was pared by 1 base and J by 7 bases, with 13 bases between. Germline V gene lookup returns CDR1 LNHDA and CDR2 SQIVND (reference sequence). This CDR3 region has 14 residues. The CDR3 reads CASSIVSVGGGYTF. The DNA for the CDR3 is TGTGCCAGTAGTATAGTTTCGGTCGGCGGTGGCTACACCTTC. The complete variable domain, with remaining parts taken from reference TRBV19 and TRBJ1-2, reads DGGITQSPKYLFRKEGQNVTLSCEQNLNHDAMYWYRQDPGQGLRLIYYSQIVNDFQKGDIAEGYSVSREKKESFPLTVTSAQKNPTAFYLCASSIVSVGGGYTFGSGTRLTVV.

A few counts support this clone. The chain joins TRBV9 to TRBJ2-1, with D tentatively TRBD2 (6 bases). CDR1 SGDLS and CDR2 YYNGEE come from the germline V gene. This CDR3 has 13 amino acids. Trimming left V 3 bases short and J 9 bases short, with 13 bases between. CDR3 sequence: CASSEMQGGEQFF. In DNA, the CDR3 is TGTGCCAGCAGCGAGATGCAGGGAGGTGAGCAGTTCTTC.

The chain is built from TRBV10-1 and TRBJ2-5; 13 nucleotides agree with TRBD2. This CDR3 has 14 residues. Trimming cost V 6 bases and J 3 bases; bases outside gene matches: 1. Germline CDR1 and CDR2: WNHNN and SYGVQD (reference sequence). Here the CDR3 reads CASRGLAGKETQYF. The CDR3 DNA reads TGCGCCAGCAGGGGACTAGCGGGAAAAGAGACCCAGTACTTC.

This chain joins TRBV5-8 and TRBJ2-1; 7 bases fit TRBD1. Germline trimming cut 4 bases from V and 0 bases from J; bases unmatched to any gene: 4. The CDR3 covers 15 residues. The germline V gene encodes CDR1 SGHTS and CDR2 YDEGEE. CDR3 residues: CASSLRGYSYNEQFF. The CDR3 nucleotides are TGTGCCAGCAGCCTCAGGGGGTACTCCTACAATGAGCAGTTCTTC.

The rearrangement links TRBV7-9 to TRBJ2-7; no clear D gene. The germline CDR1 and CDR2 sequences are SEHNR and FQNEAQ (reference sequence). Trimming shortened V by 4 bases and J by 1 base, and 11 bases separated the two germline ends. The CDR3 spans 14 residues. CDR3 coding DNA: TGTGCCAGCAGCTCTCGATACGGTTCCTACGAGCAGTACTTC. It yields the protein CASSSRYGSYEQYF.

DNA of the CDR3: TGTGCCAGCGCTAGCGGGGTGGAGACCCAGTACTTC. It translates to CASASGVETQYF. V and J are TRBV2 and TRBJ2-5; 9 bases agree with TRBD2. Unmatched junction bases numbered 3, after V lost 8 bases and J lost 5 bases. The CDR3 is 12 residues long. Germline V gene sequence: CDR1 SNHLY, CDR2 FYNNEI.

The chain joins TRBV5-5 to TRBJ1-5, with a possible D match to TRBD1 (6 bases). CDR1 is SGHKS, CDR2 YYEKEE, per germline (reference sequence). The V and J ends lost 1 base and 2 bases respectively, with 10 bases between them. The CDR3 runs to 15 residues. The CDR3 loop reads CASSLRGAGNQPQHF. CDR3 bases: TGTGCCAGCAGCTTGCGGGGGGCAGGCAATCAGCCCCAGCATTTT.

J is TRBJ1-6 and V is TRBV2, with unresolved D. Deletions cut 7 bases from V and 3 bases from J, with 13 bases between. There are 15 residues in the CDR3. Germline loops: CDR1 SNHLY, CDR2 FYNNEI. This CDR3 is CASNPSGVYNSPLHF. The CDR3 region has the DNA TGTGCCAGCAACCCTTCCGGGGTCTATAATTCACCCCTCCACTTT. Based on the CDR3 plus reference TRBV2 and TRBJ1-6, the full variable domain is EPEVTQTPSHQVTQMGQEVILRCVPISNHLYFYWYRQILGQKVEFLVSFYNNEISEKSEIFDDQFSVERPDGSNFTLKIRSTKLEDSAMYFCASNPSGVYNSPLHFGNGTRLTVT.

The rearrangement links TRBV30 to TRBJ2-3, with a tentative D call TRBD2 (6 bases). The CDR3 is 11 amino acids. Germline V gene data show CDR1 as GTSNPN and CDR2 as SVGIG (reference sequence). Deletions cut 7 bases from V and 3 bases from J, with 8 bases between. In nucleotides, the CDR3 is TGTGCCTTGGGGGGTACAGATACGCAGTATTTT. This sequence encodes CALGGTDTQYF.

This chain links TRBV4-1 with TRBJ2-1; D is ambiguous. Germline assignment: CDR1 MGHRA and CDR2 YSYEKL. The ends were cut back, 0 bases at V and 12 bases at J, with 12 bases in the middle. CDR3 length equals 13 residues. CDR3 protein: CASSQESGLRQFF. CDR3 nucleotides: TGCGCCAGCAGCCAAGAATCCGGTCTAAGGCAGTTCTTC.